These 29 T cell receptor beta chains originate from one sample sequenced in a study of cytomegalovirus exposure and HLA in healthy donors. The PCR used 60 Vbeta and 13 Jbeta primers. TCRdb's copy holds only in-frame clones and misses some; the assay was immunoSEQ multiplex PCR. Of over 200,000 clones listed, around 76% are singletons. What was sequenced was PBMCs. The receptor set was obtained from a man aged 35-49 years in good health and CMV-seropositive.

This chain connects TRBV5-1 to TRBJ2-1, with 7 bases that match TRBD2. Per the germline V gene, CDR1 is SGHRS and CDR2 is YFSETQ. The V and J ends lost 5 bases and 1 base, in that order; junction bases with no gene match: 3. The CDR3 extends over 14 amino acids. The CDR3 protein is CASRLAESYNEQFF. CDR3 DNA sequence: TGCGCCAGCAGGCTAGCGGAATCCTACAATGAGCAGTTCTTC. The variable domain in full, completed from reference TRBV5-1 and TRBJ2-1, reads KAGVTQTPRYLIKTRGQQVTLSCSPISGHRSVSWYQQTPGQGLQFLFEYFSETQRNKGNFPGRFSGRQFSNSRSEMNVSTLELGDSALYLCASRLAESYNEQFFGPGTRLTVL.

This CDR3 is CASSLEGLGTEAFF. CDR3 DNA sequence: TGTGCCAGCAGCTTGGAGGGGCTCGGCACTGAAGCTTTCTTT. This chain uses TRBV5-8 with TRBJ1-1; perhaps TRBD1 as D (5 bases). Germline V gives CDR1 SGHTS, CDR2 YDEGEE. The CDR3 totals 14 residues. Trimming took off 0 bases at V and 4 bases at J, with 10 bases between the two ends.

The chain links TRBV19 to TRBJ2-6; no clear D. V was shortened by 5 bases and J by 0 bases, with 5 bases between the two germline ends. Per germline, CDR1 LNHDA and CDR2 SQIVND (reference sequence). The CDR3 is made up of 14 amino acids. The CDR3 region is CASSPDSGANVLTF. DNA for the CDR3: TGTGCCAGTAGTCCAGACTCTGGGGCCAACGTCCTGACTTTC.

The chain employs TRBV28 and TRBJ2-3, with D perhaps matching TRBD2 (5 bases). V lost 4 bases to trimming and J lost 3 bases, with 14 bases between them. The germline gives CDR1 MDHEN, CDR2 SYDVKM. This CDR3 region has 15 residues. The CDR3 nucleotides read TGTGCCAGCAGTTCCGCCGAGAGAGGGACAGATACGCAGTATTTT. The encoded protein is CASSSAERGTDTQYF.

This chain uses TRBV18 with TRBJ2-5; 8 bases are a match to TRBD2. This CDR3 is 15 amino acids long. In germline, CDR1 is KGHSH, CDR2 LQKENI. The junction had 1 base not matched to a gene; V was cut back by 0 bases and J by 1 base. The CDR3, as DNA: TGTGCCAGCTCACCACCCGGGGGGGCCCAAGAGACCCAGTACTTC. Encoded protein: CASSPPGGAQETQYF. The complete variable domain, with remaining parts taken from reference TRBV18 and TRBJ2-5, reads NAGVMQNPRHLVRRRGQEARLRCSPMKGHSHVYWYRQLPEEGLKFMVYLQKENIIDESGMPKERFSAEFPKEGPSILRIQQVVRGDSAAYFCASSPPGGAQETQYFGPGTRLLVL.

CDR3 sequence (DNA): TGTGCCTCTTCGGGCGGGGGCGCCTCTCAGCCCCAGCATTTT. It codes for CASSGGGASQPQHF. The chain links TRBV25-1 to TRBJ1-5; TRBD1 might be the D (6 bases). This CDR3 has 14 residues. V lost 11 bases and J lost 6, with 20 bases in between. Germline loops: CDR1 MGHDK, CDR2 SYGVNS.

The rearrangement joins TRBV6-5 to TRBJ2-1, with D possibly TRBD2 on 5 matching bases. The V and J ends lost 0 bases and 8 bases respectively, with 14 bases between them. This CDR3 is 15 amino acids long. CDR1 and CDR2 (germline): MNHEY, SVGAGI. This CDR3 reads CASSYSRGRLDEQFF. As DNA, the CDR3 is TGTGCCAGCAGTTACTCCCGGGGTCGACTGGATGAGCAGTTCTTC.

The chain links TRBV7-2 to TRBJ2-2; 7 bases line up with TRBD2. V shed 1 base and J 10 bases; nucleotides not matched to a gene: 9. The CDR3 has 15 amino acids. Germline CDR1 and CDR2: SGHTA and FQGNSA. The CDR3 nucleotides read TGTGCCAGCAGCTTAGGTGGCGGGAGACCGAAGGAGCTGTTTTTT. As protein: CASSLGGGRPKELFF.

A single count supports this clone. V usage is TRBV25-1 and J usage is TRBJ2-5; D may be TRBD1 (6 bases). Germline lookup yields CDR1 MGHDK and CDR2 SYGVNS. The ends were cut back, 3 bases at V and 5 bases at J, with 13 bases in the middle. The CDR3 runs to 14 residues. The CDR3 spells CASSDFRGSETQYF. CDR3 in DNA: TGTGCCAGCAGTGATTTCAGGGGTTCGGAGACCCAGTACTTC. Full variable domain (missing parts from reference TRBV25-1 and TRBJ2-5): EADIYQTPRYLVIGTGKKITLECSQTMGHDKMYWYQQDPGMELHLIHYSYGVNSTEKGDLSSESTVSRIRTEHFPLTLESARPSHTSQYLCASSDFRGSETQYFGPGTRLLVL.

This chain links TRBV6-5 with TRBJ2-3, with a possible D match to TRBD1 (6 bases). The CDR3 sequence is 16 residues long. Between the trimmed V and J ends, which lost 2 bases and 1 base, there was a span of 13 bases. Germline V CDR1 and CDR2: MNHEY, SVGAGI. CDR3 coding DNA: TGTGCCAGCAGTTACAGGGGGTCAGGGGGCACAGATACGCAGTATTTT. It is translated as CASSYRGSGGTDTQYF.

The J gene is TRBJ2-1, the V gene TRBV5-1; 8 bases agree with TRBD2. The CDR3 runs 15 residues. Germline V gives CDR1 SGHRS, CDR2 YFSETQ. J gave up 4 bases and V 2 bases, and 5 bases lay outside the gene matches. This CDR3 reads CASSFQAGAYNEQFF. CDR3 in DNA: TGCGCCAGCAGCTTTCAAGCGGGAGCTTACAATGAGCAGTTCTTC.

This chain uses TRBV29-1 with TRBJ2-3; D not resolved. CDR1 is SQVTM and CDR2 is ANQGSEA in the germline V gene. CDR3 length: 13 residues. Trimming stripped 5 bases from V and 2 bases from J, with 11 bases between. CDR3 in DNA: TGCAGCGTTTTTACTACCCTCACAGATACGCAGTATTTT. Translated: CSVFTTLTDTQYF.

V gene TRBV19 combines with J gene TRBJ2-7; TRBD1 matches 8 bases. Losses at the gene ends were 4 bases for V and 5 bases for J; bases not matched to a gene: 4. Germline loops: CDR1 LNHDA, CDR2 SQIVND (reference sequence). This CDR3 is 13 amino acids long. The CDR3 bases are TGTGCCAGTAGTACCTCGACAGGGGACGAGCAGTACGTC. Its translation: CASSTSTGDEQYV.

In nucleotides, the CDR3 is TGTGCCAGCAGCCCCGCGACGCCTGGACTGGCTGGCTACACCTTC. Translated: CASSPATPGLAGYTF. This chain joins TRBV27 and TRBJ1-2, with D uncertain. The CDR3 is made up of 15 amino acids. V was cut by 6 bases and J by 7 bases, with 21 bases left in between. The germline gives CDR1 MNHEY, CDR2 SMNVEV (reference sequence).

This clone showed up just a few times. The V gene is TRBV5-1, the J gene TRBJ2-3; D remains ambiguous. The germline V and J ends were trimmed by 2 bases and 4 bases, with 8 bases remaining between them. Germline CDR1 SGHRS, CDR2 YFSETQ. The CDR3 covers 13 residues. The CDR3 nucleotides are TGCGCCAGCAGCTTTGACGGAGCAGATACGCAGTATTTT. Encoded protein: CASSFDGADTQYF.

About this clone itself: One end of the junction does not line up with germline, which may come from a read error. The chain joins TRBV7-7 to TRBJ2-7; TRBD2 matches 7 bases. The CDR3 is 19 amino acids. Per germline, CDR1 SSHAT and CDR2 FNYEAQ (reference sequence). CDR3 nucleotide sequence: TGTGCTAGCAGCACTTCGGATTATGCGGGAGCGTGTTCTTCTCGCGAGCAGTACTTC. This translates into CASSTSDYAGACSSREQYF.

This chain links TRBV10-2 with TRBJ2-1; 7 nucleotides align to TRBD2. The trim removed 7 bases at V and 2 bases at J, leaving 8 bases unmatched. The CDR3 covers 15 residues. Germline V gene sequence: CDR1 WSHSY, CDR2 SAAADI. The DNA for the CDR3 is TGCGCCAGCAACGGGGTGGGAGGGACCTACAATGAGCAGTTCTTC. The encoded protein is CASNGVGGTYNEQFF.

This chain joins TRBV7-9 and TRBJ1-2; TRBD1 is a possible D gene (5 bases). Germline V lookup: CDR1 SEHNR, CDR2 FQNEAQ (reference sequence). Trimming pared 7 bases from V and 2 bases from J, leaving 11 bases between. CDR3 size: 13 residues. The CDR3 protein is CASTQTANYGYTF. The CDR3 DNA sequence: TGTGCCAGCACCCAGACAGCGAACTATGGCTACACCTTC.

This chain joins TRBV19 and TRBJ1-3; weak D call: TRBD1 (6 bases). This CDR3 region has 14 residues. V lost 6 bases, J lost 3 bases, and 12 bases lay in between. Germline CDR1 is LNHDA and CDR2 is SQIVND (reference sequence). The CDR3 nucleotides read TGTGCCAGTAGCAAACAGGGTGGTGGAAACACCATATATTTT. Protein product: CASSKQGGGNTIYF. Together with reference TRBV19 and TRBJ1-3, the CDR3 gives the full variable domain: DGGITQSPKYLFRKEGQNVTLSCEQNLNHDAMYWYRQDPGQGLRLIYYSQIVNDFQKGDIAEGYSVSREKKESFPLTVTSAQKNPTAFYLCASSKQGGGNTIYFGEGSWLTVV.

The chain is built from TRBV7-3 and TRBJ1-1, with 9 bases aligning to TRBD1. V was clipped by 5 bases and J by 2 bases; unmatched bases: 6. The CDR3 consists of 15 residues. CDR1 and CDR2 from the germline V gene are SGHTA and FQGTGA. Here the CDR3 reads CASSQSTGGNTEAFF. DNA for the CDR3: TGTGCCAGCAGCCAATCGACAGGGGGTAACACTGAAGCTTTCTTT.

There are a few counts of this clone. This CDR3 reads CASSSSWEGVETQYF. The CDR3 bases are TGTGCCAGCAGCTCCTCCTGGGAGGGGGTGGAGACCCAGTACTTC. The rearrangement uses TRBV11-2 and TRBJ2-5, with D possibly matching TRBD2 (7 bases). In germline, CDR1 is SGHAT, CDR2 FQNNGV. The CDR3 extends over 15 amino acids. V was clipped by 4 bases and J by 5 bases, with 17 bases between them.

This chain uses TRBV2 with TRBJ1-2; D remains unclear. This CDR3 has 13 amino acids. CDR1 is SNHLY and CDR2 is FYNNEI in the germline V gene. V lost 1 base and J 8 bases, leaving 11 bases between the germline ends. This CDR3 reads CASSEERTEGYTF. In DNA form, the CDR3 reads TGTGCCAGCAGTGAAGAGCGGACGGAAGGCTACACCTTC.

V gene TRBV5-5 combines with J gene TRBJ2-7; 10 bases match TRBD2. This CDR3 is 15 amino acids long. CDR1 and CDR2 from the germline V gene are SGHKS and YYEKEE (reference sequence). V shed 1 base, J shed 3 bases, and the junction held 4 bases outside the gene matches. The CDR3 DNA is TGTGCCAGCAGCTTGTGGACTAGCGGACTCTACGAGCAGTACGTC. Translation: CASSLWTSGLYEQYV.

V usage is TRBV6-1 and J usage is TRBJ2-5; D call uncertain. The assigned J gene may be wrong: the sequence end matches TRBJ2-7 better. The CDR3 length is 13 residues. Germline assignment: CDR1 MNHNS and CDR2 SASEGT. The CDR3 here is CASTRSVSYEQYF. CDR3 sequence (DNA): TGTGCCAGCACGAGGAGCGTGAGCTACGAGCAGTACTTC.

CDR3 coding DNA: TGCAGCGTGACAGGGTTGGGGTTTATGAACACTGAAGCTTTCTTT. Translation gives CSVTGLGFMNTEAFF. The chain recombines TRBV29-1 with TRBJ1-1, with 7 bases that match TRBD1. There are 15 residues in the CDR3. J was trimmed by 0 bases and V by 6 bases; bases with no gene match: 10. CDR1 and CDR2 from the germline V gene are SQVTM and ANQGSEA.

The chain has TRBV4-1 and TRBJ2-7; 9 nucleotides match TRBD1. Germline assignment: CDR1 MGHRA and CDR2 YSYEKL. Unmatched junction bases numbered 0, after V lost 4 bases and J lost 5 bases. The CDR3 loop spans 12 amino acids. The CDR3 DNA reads TGCGCCAGCAGCCGGGACAGGGACGAGCAGTACTTC. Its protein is CASSRDRDEQYF.

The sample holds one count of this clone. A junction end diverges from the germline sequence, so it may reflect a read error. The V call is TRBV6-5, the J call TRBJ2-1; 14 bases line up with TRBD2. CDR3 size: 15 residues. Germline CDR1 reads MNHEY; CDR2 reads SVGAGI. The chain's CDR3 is CASSSPGLAGAGWIF. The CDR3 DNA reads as TGTGCCAGCAGTTCTCCGGGACTAGCGGGAGCGGGGTGGATCTTC.

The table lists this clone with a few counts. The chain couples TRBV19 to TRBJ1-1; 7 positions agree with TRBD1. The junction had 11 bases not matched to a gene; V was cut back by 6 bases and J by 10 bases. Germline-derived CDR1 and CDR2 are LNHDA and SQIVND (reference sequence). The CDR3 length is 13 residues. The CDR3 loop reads CASRNGQDGRAFF. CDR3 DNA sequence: TGTGCCAGTAGGAATGGACAGGACGGGCGAGCTTTCTTT.

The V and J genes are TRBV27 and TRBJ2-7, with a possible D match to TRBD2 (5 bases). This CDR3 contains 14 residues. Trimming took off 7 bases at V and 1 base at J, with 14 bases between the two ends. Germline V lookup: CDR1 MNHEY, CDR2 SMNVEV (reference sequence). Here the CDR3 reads CASNDRRGSYEQYF. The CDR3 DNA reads TGTGCCAGCAACGACCGACGGGGTTCCTACGAGCAGTACTTC.